The entry below gives a single T cell receptor beta chain sequence along with its context. Only in-frame clones appear in the TCRdb table, and some are missing; sequencing was by immunoSEQ multiplex PCR. Of tens of thousands of clones listed, 87% are singletons. This CDR3 contains 15 residues. After removal of 5 bases from V and 8 bases from J, the junction contained 10 bases not matched to a gene. Germline values: CDR1 MNHEY, CDR2 SVGAGI. The data derive from a study of blood T cell repertoires in COVID-19. In the study overall: Some COVID-19 samples were acute and others convalescent; all came from the United States, Italy and Spain. PBMCs, B-cell-depleted T cells, or T cells were the source of the cDNA or gDNA that made up the material.

The chain employs TRBV6-5 and TRBJ2-1, with 9 bases aligning to TRBD1. Sequenced sample: peripheral blood. The TCR originated in a woman aged 50 to 60 with active or convalescent COVID-19. CDR3 amino acids: CASSQTGGLGDEQFF. DNA of the CDR3: TGTGCCAGCAGTCAGACAGGGGGACTTGGGGATGAGCAGTTCTTC.